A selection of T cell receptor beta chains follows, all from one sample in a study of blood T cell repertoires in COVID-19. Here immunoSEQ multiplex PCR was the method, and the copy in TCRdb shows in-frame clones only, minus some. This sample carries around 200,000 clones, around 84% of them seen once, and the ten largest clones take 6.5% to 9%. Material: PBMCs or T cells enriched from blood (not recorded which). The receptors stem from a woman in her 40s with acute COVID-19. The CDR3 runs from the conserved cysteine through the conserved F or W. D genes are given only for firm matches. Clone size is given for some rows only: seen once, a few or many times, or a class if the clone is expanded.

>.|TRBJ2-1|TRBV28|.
TGTGCCAGCAGTTTCCGGGGAAACAATGAGCAGTTCTTC
CASSFRGNNEQFF
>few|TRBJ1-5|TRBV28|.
TGTGCCAGCACCCGGGGGTTCAATCAGCCCCAGCATTTT
CASTRGFNQPQHF
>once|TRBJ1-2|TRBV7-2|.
TGTGCCAGCAGCTTAGCCAGTCGTGGCTACACCTTC
CASSLASRGYTF
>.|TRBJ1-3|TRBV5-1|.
TGCGCCAGCCGATTTTCAGGGGGAAACACCATATATTTT
CASRFSGGNTIYF
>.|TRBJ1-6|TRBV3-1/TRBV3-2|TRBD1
TGTGCCAGCAGCCAACCGAGGGGGACAGGGGGGAATTCACCCCTCCACTTT
CASSQPRGTGGNSPLHF
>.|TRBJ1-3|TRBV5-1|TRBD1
TGCGCCAGCAGCTGGGGACAGGGGGCGACGGGAAACACCATATATTTT
CASSWGQGATGNTIYF
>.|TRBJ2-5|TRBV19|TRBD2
TGTGCCAGTAGTTCCACCTCGGGCGGGAGTTGGGAAGAGACCCAGTACTTC
CASSSTSGGSWEETQYF
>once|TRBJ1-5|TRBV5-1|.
TGCGCCAGCAGCTTGACAGGGTCCAGCAATCAGCCCCAGCATTTT
CASSLTGSSNQPQHF
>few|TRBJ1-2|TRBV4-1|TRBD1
TGCGCCAGCAGCCAATTACAGGGGGGACGTGGCTACACCTTC
CASSQLQGGRGYTF
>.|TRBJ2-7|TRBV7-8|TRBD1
TGTGCCAGCAGCTCTTCCGGGACAGGGCTCGGGACCTACGAGCAGTACTTC
CASSSSGTGLGTYEQYF
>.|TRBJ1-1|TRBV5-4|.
TGTGCCAGCAGCTTGGGTAAGAACACTGAAGCTTTCTTT
CASSLGKNTEAFF
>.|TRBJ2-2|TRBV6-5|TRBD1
TGTGCCAGCAGTTACGGAGGACAGGGGGCAGCCGGGGAGCTGTTTTTT
CASSYGGQGAAGELFF
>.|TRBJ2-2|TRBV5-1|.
TGCGCCAGCAGCCCCTTAGTGGGACAGAACACCGGGGAGCTGTTTTTT
CASSPLVGQNTGELFF
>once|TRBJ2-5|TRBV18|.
TGTGCCAGCTCACCACCTCGGGGGGAGACCCAGTACTTC
CASSPPRGETQYF
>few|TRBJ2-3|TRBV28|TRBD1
TGTGCCAGCAGTTTCGGGACAGTCACAGATACGCAGTATTTT
CASSFGTVTDTQYF
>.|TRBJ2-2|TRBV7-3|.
TGTGCCAGCAGCTTGTTGGGGGCGGGCGGGGAGCTGTTTTTT
CASSLLGAGGELFF
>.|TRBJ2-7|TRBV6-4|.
TGTGCCAGCAGTGGAGGGCTTGATCCCTACGAGCAGTACTTC
CASSGGLDPYEQYF
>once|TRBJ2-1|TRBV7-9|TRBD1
TGTGCCAGCAGCTTGACAGGGGGCATCAATGAGCAGTTCTTC
CASSLTGGINEQFF
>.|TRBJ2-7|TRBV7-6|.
TGTGCCAGCAGCTTAACTGGGAGCGACCCATACGAGCAGTACTTC
CASSLTGSDPYEQYF
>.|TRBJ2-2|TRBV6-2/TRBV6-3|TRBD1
TGTGCCAGCAGTTTGACAGGGACCGGGGAGCTGTTTTTT
CASSLTGTGELFF
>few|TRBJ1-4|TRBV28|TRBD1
TGTGCCAGCAGTCTAGACAGGGTAGGGAAAGCTAATGAAAAACTGTTTTTT
CASSLDRVGKANEKLFF
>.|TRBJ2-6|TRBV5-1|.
TGCGCCAGCAGCTATTACGAGGGAGGCTCTGGGGCCAACGTCCTGACTTTC
CASSYYEGGSGANVLTF